The 11 T cell receptor beta chains below were found in one sample sequenced in a study of blood T cell repertoires in COVID-19. Assay used: immunoSEQ multiplex PCR; TCRdb lists only in-frame clones, some missing. The sample contains 370,000 or so clones, approximately 77% of which appear only once. The material sequenced was peripheral blood. The receptors here all came from a human donor with acute or convalescent COVID-19. The donor label of this sample is uncertain.

The rearrangement links TRBV29-1 to TRBJ2-2; TRBD1 matches 7 bases. CDR1 and CDR2 (germline): SQVTM, ANQGSEA. The CDR3 sequence is 15 residues long. The junction had 4 bases not matched to a gene; V was cut back by 3 bases and J by 0 bases. CDR3 coding DNA: TGCAGCGTTGAGGGACAGAGAGCGAACACCGGGGAGCTGTTTTTT. Amino acids: CSVEGQRANTGELFF.

This sequence joins TRBV19 and TRBJ2-2; 7 positions match TRBD2. Losses at the gene ends were 5 bases for V and 4 bases for J; bases not matched to a gene: 13. Looked up from germline, CDR1 is LNHDA and CDR2 is SQIVND (reference sequence). This CDR3 comprises 17 residues. The CDR3 nucleotides read TGTGCCAGTAGTTATGAGCGGGACTCACTGTTCACCGGGGAGCTGTTTTTT. As protein: CASSYERDSLFTGELFF.

This clone occurred a few times. The chain links TRBV5-1 to TRBJ1-4; D unresolved. The CDR3 totals 15 residues. V lost 0 bases and J 8 bases, leaving 14 bases between the germline ends. Germline CDR1 is SGHRS and CDR2 is YFSETQ. CDR3 loop: CASSLEPGRWEKLFF. The CDR3 DNA reads as TGCGCCAGCAGCTTGGAGCCAGGTAGATGGGAAAAACTGTTTTTT.

This chain links TRBV6-1 with TRBJ2-2; the D gene is possibly TRBD1 (7 bases). V lost 0 bases, J lost 3 bases, and 17 bases lay in between. The CDR3 consists of 18 residues. Germline values: CDR1 MNHNS, CDR2 SASEGT. CDR3: CASSEATGQGGYTGELFF. In nucleotides, the CDR3 is TGTGCCAGCAGTGAAGCGACTGGGCAGGGGGGCTACACCGGGGAGCTGTTTTTT.

The chain has TRBV19 and TRBJ2-7, with D maybe TRBD1 (6 bases). Germline values: CDR1 LNHDA, CDR2 SQIVND (reference sequence). The ends were cut back, 2 bases at V and 2 bases at J, with 10 bases in the middle. The CDR3 is 14 amino acids. The CDR3 reads CASSIMGAPYEQYF. CDR3 bases: TGTGCCAGTAGTATAATGGGGGCCCCCTACGAGCAGTACTTC.

This sequence joins TRBV3-1 (or the pseudogene TRBV3-2) and TRBJ1-4, with D perhaps TRBD1 (5 bases). The CDR3 is 17 residues long. V was pared by 1 base and J by 4 bases, with 16 bases between. Germline V lookup: CDR1 LGHDT, CDR2 YNNKEL (reference sequence). CDR3 residues: CASSQVWWGGGNEKLFF. The DNA of the CDR3 is TGTGCCAGCAGCCAAGTGTGGTGGGGGGGAGGTAATGAAAAACTGTTTTTT.

The chain joins TRBV6-5 to TRBJ2-7, with 10 bases matching TRBD2. The CDR3 runs 15 residues. Germline-derived CDR1 and CDR2 are MNHEY and SVGAGI. V shed 2 bases and J 3 bases; nucleotides not matched to a gene: 4. DNA of the CDR3: TGTGCCAGCAGTTACCTGCCTAGCGGGGGCTACGAGCAGTACTTC. It specifies CASSYLPSGGYEQYF.

The chain combines TRBV19 with TRBJ1-1; tentative D call: TRBD1 (6 bases). The CDR3 spans 19 residues. Germline V lookup: CDR1 LNHDA, CDR2 SQIVND (reference sequence). V lost 7 bases to trimming and J lost 0 bases, with 27 bases between them. For the CDR3, the DNA is TGTGCCAGTACCAACCGTCAAGGCGCGAGGGGGAAAATGAACACTGAAGCTTTCTTT. This translates into CASTNRQGARGKMNTEAFF. The whole variable domain, remainder taken from reference TRBV19 and TRBJ1-1, is DGGITQSPKYLFRKEGQNVTLSCEQNLNHDAMYWYRQDPGQGLRLIYYSQIVNDFQKGDIAEGYSVSREKKESFPLTVTSAQKNPTAFYLCASTNRQGARGKMNTEAFFGQGTRLTVV.

There are a few counts of this clone. This CDR3 reads CASSQPSGGVSGKQFF. The CDR3 DNA follows: TGCGCCAGCAGCCAACCTAGCGGGGGGGTGTCGGGGAAACAGTTCTTC. The rearrangement links TRBV4-1 to TRBJ2-1, with TRBD2 matching 12 bases. The V and J ends lost 2 bases and 13 bases, in that order; junction bases with no gene match: 12. Germline V gene data show CDR1 as MGHRA and CDR2 as YSYEKL. The CDR3 is 16 residues long.

The V gene is TRBV4-1, the J gene TRBJ1-2, with unresolved D. V was cut by 3 bases and J by 8 bases, with 16 bases left in between. The CDR3 has 14 residues. Looked up from germline, CDR1 is MGHRA and CDR2 is YSYEKL. CDR3 sequence reads: CASSHDNPAGGYTF. As DNA, the CDR3 is TGCGCCAGCAGCCATGACAACCCAGCGGGCGGCTACACCTTC.

The chain joins TRBV5-1 to TRBJ1-2, with D possibly TRBD1 on 5 matching bases. The V and J ends lost 7 bases and 4 bases respectively, with 17 bases between them. Germline CDR1 SGHRS, CDR2 YFSETQ. The CDR3 extends over 14 amino acids. For the CDR3, the DNA is TGCGCCAGCCGAGCTGGAGGGGAGATCTATGGCTACACCTTC. Amino acid sequence: CASRAGGEIYGYTF.